Each of the 16 T cell receptor beta chains below was sequenced from the same sample in a study of blood T cells in healthy people across ages. It was with a sample-barcoded 5' primer and a J-beta primer mix that a second PCR of roughly 6 to 12 cycles was run. Via MiXCR, TCRdb re-called the 5' RACE reads, giving one row per CDR3 protein. The repertoire holds about 830,000 distinct CDR3 sequences, with 62% as singletons. Sequencing used blood. Every receptor here comes from a man aged 25-40 years in good health.

This clonotype was seen at least ten times. In DNA, the CDR3 is TGCAGCGTTGGGGGCAGGGAGGGGTTGCGAGATACGCAGTATTTT. Protein: CSVGGREGLRDTQYF. The chain joins TRBV29-1 to TRBJ2-3, with 7 bases matching TRBD2. V lost 4 bases, J lost 5 bases, and 12 bases stayed unmatched. This CDR3 spans 15 amino acids. Germline V lookup: CDR1 SQVTM, CDR2 ANQGSEA.

CDR3 coding DNA: TGTGCCAGCAGTGAAGACAGCGGACCGAGGGGCTACACCTTC. It specifies CASSEDSGPRGYTF. The chain couples TRBV2 to TRBJ1-2; no reliable D call. Per germline, CDR1 SNHLY and CDR2 FYNNEI. V was trimmed by 1 base and J by 8 bases, leaving 14 bases between them. This CDR3 comprises 14 residues.

The gene calls are TRBV4-3 and TRBJ1-4; 10 bases map to TRBD1. The CDR3 runs 15 residues. Trimming removed 1 base from V and 5 bases from J; junction bases left unmatched: 1. The V gene's germline CDR1 is LGHNA and CDR2 YSLEER. This CDR3 is CASSQGQGANEKLFF. The CDR3 DNA is TGCGCCAGCAGCCAAGGACAGGGGGCCAATGAAAAACTGTTTTTT.

V usage is TRBV5-1 and J usage is TRBJ2-1; the match to TRBD1 covers 9 bases. The CDR3 is 16 amino acids. V was pared by 0 bases and J by 5 bases, with 6 bases of the junction left unmatched. Germline assignment: CDR1 SGHRS and CDR2 YFSETQ. This CDR3 reads CASSLAGQGGNNEQFF. The CDR3 region has the DNA TGCGCCAGCAGCTTGGCGGGACAGGGTGGAAACAATGAGCAGTTCTTC.

This chain joins TRBV5-1 and TRBJ2-3; 10 bases agree with TRBD2. CDR3 length: 17 amino acids. With V trimmed by 4 bases and J by 7 bases, 15 bases remained unmatched. CDR1 and CDR2 from the germline V gene are SGHRS and YFSETQ. CDR3 amino acids: CASSRLGEELAGNTQYF. The DNA of the CDR3 is TGCGCCAGCAGCCGACTGGGAGAGGAACTAGCGGGGAATACGCAGTATTTT.

This clonotype appeared a few times. V is TRBV29-1 and J is TRBJ2-1; D ambiguous. The germline V gene encodes CDR1 SQVTM and CDR2 ANQGSEA. CDR3 size: 15 residues. Trimming shortened V by 1 base and J by 4 bases, and 14 bases separated the two germline ends. CDR3 residues: CSVEAPGVGYNEQFF. The CDR3 nucleotides read TGCAGCGTTGAAGCCCCTGGGGTGGGATACAATGAGCAGTTCTTC.

The V call is TRBV9, the J call TRBJ2-1; D remains unclear. This CDR3 comprises 15 residues. The V gene lost 3 bases and the J gene lost 9 bases, with 19 bases spanning the gap. Looked up from germline, CDR1 is SGDLS and CDR2 is YYNGEE. CDR3 loop: CASSARSAPSGEQFF. The DNA of the CDR3 is TGTGCCAGCAGCGCCCGATCGGCGCCGTCGGGTGAGCAGTTCTTC.

V gene TRBV6-5 combines with J gene TRBJ2-1; 9 bases match TRBD2. Germline trimming cut 8 bases from V and 8 bases from J; bases unmatched to any gene: 13. Germline V gene data show CDR1 as MNHEY and CDR2 as SVGAGI. The CDR3 runs to 15 residues. The CDR3 is CASGTIAGAGYEQFF. As DNA, the CDR3 is TGTGCCAGCGGTACCATAGCGGGGGCCGGGTATGAGCAGTTCTTC.

In nucleotides, the CDR3 is TGCGCCAGCAGCCAAGATCTGCTGAGTAGCAATCAGCCCCAGCATTTT. Protein: CASSQDLLSSNQPQHF. The genes are TRBV4-3 and TRBJ1-5; D not certain. The germline V and J ends were trimmed by 0 bases and 0 bases, with 9 bases remaining between them. Germline CDR1 reads LGHNA; CDR2 reads YSLEER. CDR3 size: 16 residues.

CDR3 region: CSATRGNTEAFF. CDR3 in DNA: TGCAGTGCCACTAGGGGAAACACTGAAGCTTTCTTT. This rearrangement joins TRBV20-1 to TRBJ1-1, with D perhaps TRBD1 (5 bases). The germline gives CDR1 DFQATT, CDR2 SNEGSKA (reference sequence). The CDR3 is made up of 12 amino acids. Trimming pared 6 bases from V and 2 bases from J, leaving 10 bases between.

V gene TRBV12-3 or TRBV12-4 combines with J gene TRBJ1-3; no clear D gene. The V gene lost 1 base and the J gene lost 5 bases, with 0 bases spanning the gap. The CDR3 has 11 residues. This chain's CDR3 is CASSLGNTIYF. DNA of the CDR3: TGTGCCAGCAGTTTAGGAAACACCATATATTTT.

The rearrangement uses TRBV3-1 and TRBJ2-3; 9 bases fit TRBD2. V trimming: 4 bases; J trimming: 3 bases; junction bases outside the gene matches: 5. The length of the CDR3 is 15 residues. CDR1 and CDR2 from the germline V gene are LGHDT and YNNKEL (reference sequence). The chain's CDR3 is CASSPSGATTDTQYF. CDR3 DNA: TGTGCCAGCAGCCCTAGCGGGGCCACGACAGATACGCAGTATTTT.

The chain has TRBV4-2 and TRBJ2-1; 8 nucleotides match TRBD1. This CDR3 contains 16 residues. Germline V gives CDR1 LGHNA, CDR2 YNFKEQ. V trimming: 4 bases; J trimming: 6 bases; junction bases outside the gene matches: 11. CDR3 amino acids: CASSLYWTGTGNEQFF. The CDR3, as DNA: TGTGCCAGCAGCCTATACTGGACAGGGACCGGCAATGAGCAGTTCTTC.

This chain joins TRBV12-3 or TRBV12-4 and TRBJ2-5, with a possible D match to TRBD2 (6 bases). V gave up 3 bases and J gave up 5 bases, with 10 bases separating them. The CDR3 runs 13 residues. CDR3 loop: CASSFAGRETQYF. CDR3 coding DNA: TGTGCCAGCAGTTTTGCGGGACGCGAGACCCAGTACTTC.

This clonotype was counted at least ten times. V usage is TRBV9 and J usage is TRBJ2-7; D perhaps matches TRBD2 (6 bases). Trimming took 2 bases from V and 0 from J, leaving 6 bases between them. The germline V gene encodes CDR1 SGDLS and CDR2 YYNGEE. The CDR3 runs 13 residues. The CDR3 spells CASSVGSSYEQYF. For the CDR3, the DNA is TGTGCCAGCAGCGTCGGGAGCTCCTACGAGCAGTACTTC.

The chain carries TRBV5-4 and TRBJ2-1; possible D gene TRBD1, 6 bases. The CDR3 has 12 residues. CDR1 and CDR2 from the germline V gene are SGHNT and YYREEE (reference sequence). V was pared by 4 bases and J by 10 bases, with 12 bases between. CDR3 nucleotide sequence: TGTGCCAGCAGCGGACAGACGCAGGAGCAGTTCTTC. Translation: CASSGQTQEQFF.